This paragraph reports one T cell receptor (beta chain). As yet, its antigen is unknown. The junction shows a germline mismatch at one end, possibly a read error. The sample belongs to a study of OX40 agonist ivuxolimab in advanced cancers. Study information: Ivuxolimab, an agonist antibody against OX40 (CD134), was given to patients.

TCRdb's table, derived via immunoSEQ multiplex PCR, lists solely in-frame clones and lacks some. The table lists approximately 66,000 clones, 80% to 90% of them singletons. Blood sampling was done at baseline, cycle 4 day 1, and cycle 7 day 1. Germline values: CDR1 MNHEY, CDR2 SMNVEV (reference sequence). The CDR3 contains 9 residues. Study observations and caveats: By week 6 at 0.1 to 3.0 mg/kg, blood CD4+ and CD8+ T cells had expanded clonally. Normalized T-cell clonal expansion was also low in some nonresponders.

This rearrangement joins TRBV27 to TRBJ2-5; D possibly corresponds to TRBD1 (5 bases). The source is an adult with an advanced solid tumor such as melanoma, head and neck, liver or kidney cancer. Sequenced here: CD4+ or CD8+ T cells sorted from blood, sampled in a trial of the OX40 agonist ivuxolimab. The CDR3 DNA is TGTGCCAGCGTCAGGGAACAGAACTTC. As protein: CASVREQNF.